The 13 T cell receptor beta chains given below trace back to one sample, sequenced in a study of blood T cell repertoires in COVID-19. The protocol was immunoSEQ multiplex PCR, while the TCRdb copy is restricted to in-frame clones and leaves out a portion. In the table there are 150,000 to 200,000 clones, just under 90% of which are singletons. Sample: peripheral blood. The receptors were gathered from a woman in her late teens or twenties who had recovered from COVID-19.

This clone was found once. This CDR3 is CASSPARTRGGSGANVLTF. The CDR3 nucleotides read TGTGCCAGCAGCCCCGCTCGGACACGGGGGGGCTCTGGGGCCAACGTCCTGACTTTC. V is TRBV7-3 and J is TRBJ2-6; 8 nucleotides line up with TRBD2. Trimming took 5 bases from V and 0 from J; bases not matched to a gene: 12. The CDR3 is 19 amino acids. CDR1 is SGHTA and CDR2 is FQGTGA in the germline V gene. The variable domain in full, completed from reference TRBV7-3 and TRBJ2-6, reads GAGVSQTPSNKVTEKGKYVELRCDPISGHTALYWYRQSLGQGPEFLIYFQGTGAADDSGLPNDRFFAVRPEGSVSTLKIQRTERGDSAVYLCASSPARTRGGSGANVLTFGAGSRLTVL.

The chain employs TRBV12-3 or TRBV12-4 and TRBJ1-5; D not resolved. V was shortened by 3 bases and J by 6 bases, with 9 bases between the two germline ends. CDR3 size: 13 residues. As DNA, the CDR3 is TGTGCCAGCAGTTTTACGGGAGGTCAGCCCCAGCATTTT. This translates into CASSFTGGQPQHF.

This chain uses TRBV6-5 with TRBJ2-3; 9 bases align to TRBD2. The V segment lost 6 bases and the J segment 4 bases; nucleotides outside the gene matches: 2. The CDR3 is made up of 13 amino acids. Germline assignment: CDR1 MNHEY and CDR2 SVGAGI. The CDR3 loop reads CASSAGGPDTQYF. As DNA, the CDR3 is TGTGCCAGCAGCGCGGGGGGGCCAGATACGCAGTATTTT.

Worth noting for this clone: Different DNA sequences within this sample yield the same CDR3. This chain joins TRBV27 and TRBJ2-7, with TRBD1 as a possible D gene (7 bases). Germline CDR1 MNHEY, CDR2 SMNVEV (reference sequence). The germline V and J ends were trimmed by 2 bases and 4 bases, with 9 bases remaining between them. The CDR3 covers 13 residues. CDR3 protein: CASSLAGQYEQYF. Written as DNA, the CDR3 is TGTGCCAGCAGTTTAGCGGGACAGTACGAGCAGTACTTC.

This clone showed up just once. This rearrangement joins TRBV9 to TRBJ1-4; 11 nucleotides match TRBD1. This CDR3 has 16 residues. The germline CDR1 and CDR2 sequences are SGDLS and YYNGEE. With V trimmed by 3 bases and J by 8 bases, 9 bases remained unmatched. CDR3 amino acids: CASSASFGTGGEKLFF. In nucleotides, the CDR3 is TGTGCCAGCAGCGCCTCATTCGGGACAGGGGGAGAAAAACTGTTTTTT.

The rearrangement uses TRBV19 and TRBJ1-4, with 9 positions matching TRBD1. Germline V gives CDR1 LNHDA, CDR2 SQIVND (reference sequence). The V and J ends lost 4 bases and 0 bases, in that order; junction bases with no gene match: 0. The CDR3 covers 15 residues. CDR3 residues: CASSRQGATNEKLFF. CDR3 nucleotides: TGTGCCAGTAGTAGACAGGGGGCAACTAATGAAAAACTGTTTTTT. Using reference TRBV19 and TRBJ1-4 for the parts outside the CDR3, the full variable domain is DGGITQSPKYLFRKEGQNVTLSCEQNLNHDAMYWYRQDPGQGLRLIYYSQIVNDFQKGDIAEGYSVSREKKESFPLTVTSAQKNPTAFYLCASSRQGATNEKLFFGSGTQLSVL.

The rearrangement joins TRBV3-1 (or the pseudogene TRBV3-2) to TRBJ2-5, with 14 bases that match TRBD2. The CDR3 totals 16 residues. Germline-derived CDR1 and CDR2 are LGHDT and YNNKEL (reference sequence). The V and J ends lost 7 bases and 4 bases, in that order; junction bases with no gene match: 8. The CDR3 nucleotides are TGTGCCAGCAAGACTAGCGGGGGGGCGACCCGAGAGACCCAGTACTTC. As protein: CASKTSGGATRETQYF.

The chain is built from TRBV7-2 and TRBJ1-1; TRBD1 agrees at 9 bases. The V gene's germline CDR1 is SGHTA and CDR2 FQGNSA. There are 15 residues in the CDR3. The V gene end was trimmed by 2 bases and the J gene end by 4 bases; junction bases not matched to a gene: 5. CDR3 DNA sequence: TGTGCCAGCAGCTTAACGGGACAGGGTCTCACTGAAGCTTTCTTT. This sequence encodes CASSLTGQGLTEAFF.

The chain recombines TRBV29-1 with TRBJ1-2; no clear D gene. Germline V gene data show CDR1 as SQVTM and CDR2 as ANQGSEA. The V end was cut by 1 base, the J end by 7 bases, with 13 bases between. The CDR3 extends over 13 amino acids. CDR3 in DNA: TGCAGCGTTGAAGTAATGGGGAGGAGTGGCTACACCTTC. It translates to CSVEVMGRSGYTF.

This rearrangement joins TRBV24-1 to TRBJ1-2; 9 bases match TRBD1. The CDR3 has 18 amino acids. CDR1 KGHDR and CDR2 SFDVKD come from the germline V gene. V lost 2 bases to trimming and J lost 7 bases; unmatched junction nucleotides: 16. The CDR3 protein is CATSDSPGQGGFEAGYTF. The CDR3, as DNA: TGTGCCACCAGTGATTCGCCGGGACAGGGTGGCTTCGAGGCTGGCTACACCTTC.

The gene calls are TRBV5-8 and TRBJ2-3; 10 bases fit TRBD1. V was pared by 5 bases and J by 4 bases, with 7 bases of the junction left unmatched. CDR3 length equals 15 residues. Germline V gene data show CDR1 as SGHTS and CDR2 as YDEGEE. CDR3 region: CASSRRDRGADTQYF. In nucleotides, the CDR3 is TGTGCCAGCAGTCGGCGGGACAGGGGCGCAGATACGCAGTATTTT.

This rearrangement joins TRBV7-2 to TRBJ1-2, with 10 nucleotides matching TRBD1. J was trimmed by 1 base and V by 7 bases; bases with no gene match: 6. Germline-derived CDR1 and CDR2 are SGHTA and FQGNSA. This CDR3 region has 15 residues. This CDR3 reads CASTRTGGSNYGYTF. The CDR3 DNA is TGTGCCAGCACCCGGACAGGGGGGAGTAACTATGGCTACACCTTC.

The J gene is TRBJ2-1, the V gene TRBV6-2 or TRBV6-3, with 8 bases matching TRBD2. V trimming: 6 bases; J trimming: 9 bases; junction bases outside the gene matches: 7. Per germline, CDR1 MNHEY and CDR2 SVGEGT. The CDR3 consists of 13 residues. CDR3 residues: CASSLAGPGEQFF. CDR3 coding DNA: TGTGCCAGCAGCCTAGCGGGCCCTGGTGAGCAGTTCTTC.